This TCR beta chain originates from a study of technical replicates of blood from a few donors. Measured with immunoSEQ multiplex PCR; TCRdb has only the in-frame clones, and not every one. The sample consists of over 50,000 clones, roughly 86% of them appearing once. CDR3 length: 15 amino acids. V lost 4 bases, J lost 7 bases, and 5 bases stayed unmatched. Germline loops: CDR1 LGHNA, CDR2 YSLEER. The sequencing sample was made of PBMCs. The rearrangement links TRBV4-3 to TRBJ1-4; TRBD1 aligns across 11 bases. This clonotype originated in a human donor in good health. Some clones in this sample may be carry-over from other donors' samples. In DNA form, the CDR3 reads TGCGCCAGCAGCCCCGGGACAGGGGGGTCTGAAAAACTGTTTTTT. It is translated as CASSPGTGGSEKLFF.